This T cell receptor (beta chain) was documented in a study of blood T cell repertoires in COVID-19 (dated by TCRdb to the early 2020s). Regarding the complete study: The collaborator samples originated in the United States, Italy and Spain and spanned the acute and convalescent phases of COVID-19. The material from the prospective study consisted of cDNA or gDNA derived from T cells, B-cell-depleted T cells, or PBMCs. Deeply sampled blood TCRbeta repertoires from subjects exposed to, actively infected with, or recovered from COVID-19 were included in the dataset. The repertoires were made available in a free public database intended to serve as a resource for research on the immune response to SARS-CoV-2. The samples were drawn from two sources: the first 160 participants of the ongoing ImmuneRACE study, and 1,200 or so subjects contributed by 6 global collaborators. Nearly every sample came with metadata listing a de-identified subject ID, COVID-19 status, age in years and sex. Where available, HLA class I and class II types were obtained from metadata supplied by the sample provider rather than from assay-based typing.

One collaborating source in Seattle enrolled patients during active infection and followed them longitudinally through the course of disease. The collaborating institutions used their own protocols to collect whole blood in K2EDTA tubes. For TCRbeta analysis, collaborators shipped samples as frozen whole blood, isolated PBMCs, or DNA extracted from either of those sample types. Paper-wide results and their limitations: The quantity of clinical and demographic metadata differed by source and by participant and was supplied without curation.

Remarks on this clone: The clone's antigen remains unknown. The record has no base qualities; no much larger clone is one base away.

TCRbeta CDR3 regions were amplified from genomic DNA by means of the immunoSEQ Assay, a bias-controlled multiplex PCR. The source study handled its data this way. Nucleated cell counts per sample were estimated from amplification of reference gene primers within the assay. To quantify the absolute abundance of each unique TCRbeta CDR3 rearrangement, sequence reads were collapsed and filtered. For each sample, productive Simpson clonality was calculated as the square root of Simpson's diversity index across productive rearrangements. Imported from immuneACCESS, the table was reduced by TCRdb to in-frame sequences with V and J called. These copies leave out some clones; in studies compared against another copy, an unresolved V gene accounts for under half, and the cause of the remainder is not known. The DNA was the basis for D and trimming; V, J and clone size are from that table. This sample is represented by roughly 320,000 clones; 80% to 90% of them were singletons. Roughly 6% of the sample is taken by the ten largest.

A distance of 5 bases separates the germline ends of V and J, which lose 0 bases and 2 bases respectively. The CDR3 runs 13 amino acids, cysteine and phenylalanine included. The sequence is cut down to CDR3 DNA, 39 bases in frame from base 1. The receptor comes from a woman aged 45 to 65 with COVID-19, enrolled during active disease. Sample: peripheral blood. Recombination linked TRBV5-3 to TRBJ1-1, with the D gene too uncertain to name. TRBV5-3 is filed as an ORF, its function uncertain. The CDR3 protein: CARSLEPNTEAFF. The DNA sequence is TGTGCCAGAAGCTTGGAGCCCAACACTGAAGCTTTCTTT.